These T cell receptor beta chains were read from a single sample in a study of blood T cell repertoires in COVID-19. The protocol was immunoSEQ multiplex PCR, while the TCRdb copy is restricted to in-frame clones and leaves out a portion. In the table there are over 70,000 clones, around 80% of which are singletons. What was sequenced was peripheral blood. The receptor source for this set is a man between 65 and 80 years old with acute or convalescent COVID-19. The CDR3 runs from the conserved cysteine through the conserved F or W. The D gene is left open where the match is weak. Clone size is not always given. Where it is, it says once, few, many or a class for expanded clones.

v_gene	d_gene	abundance	j_gene	CDR3aa	CDR3nt
TRBV2	TRBD1	NA	TRBJ1-2	CASRGQGAGYNYGYTF	TGTGCCAGCAGGGGACAGGGGGCGGGCTACAACTATGGCTACACCTTC
TRBV10-3	TRBD2	once	TRBJ2-7	CAASEVGLAAAGTIYEQYF	TGTGCCGCCAGCGAGGTGGGACTAGCGGCCGCGGGGACCATTTACGAGCAGTACTTC
TRBV15	NA	many	TRBJ2-7	CATSRGELYEQYF	TGTGCCACCAGCAGAGGCGAGCTCTACGAGCAGTACTTC
TRBV5-4	TRBD1	NA	TRBJ1-3	CASSFGGTGGEGNTIYF	TGTGCCAGCAGTTTTGGGGGGACAGGGGGCGAAGGAAACACCATATATTTT
TRBV10-1	TRBD1	few	TRBJ2-7	CASTMDREAYEQYF	TGCGCCAGCACCATGGACAGGGAGGCCTACGAGCAGTACTTC
TRBV21-1	NA	NA	TRBJ2-4	CASSKQKAKNIQYF	TGTGCCAGCAGCAAACAGAAAGCCAAAAACATTCAGTACTTC
TRBV5-6	TRBD2	NA	TRBJ2-1	CASSLYIWREYNEQFF	TGTGCCAGCAGCTTGTATATCTGGCGGGAGTACAATGAGCAGTTCTTC
TRBV10-3	NA	NA	TRBJ2-3	CAISESTSTDTQYF	TGTGCCATCAGTGAGTCGACTAGTACAGATACGCAGTATTTT
TRBV5-1	TRBD1	NA	TRBJ2-3	CASSLGQGGTDTQYF	TGCGCCAGCAGCTTGGGGCAGGGGGGCACAGATACGCAGTATTTT
TRBV7-9	TRBD1	once	TRBJ1-1	CASSFIGTGGVRGTEAFF	TGTGCCAGCAGCTTTATAGGGACAGGGGGCGTTCGAGGCACTGAAGCTTTCTTT
TRBV10-3	TRBD2	NA	TRBJ2-3	CAISEYTSGGTYTQYF	TGTGCCATCAGTGAGTACACTAGCGGGGGCACATATACGCAGTATTTT
TRBV4-1	TRBD1	NA	TRBJ2-2	CASSQVPGQGETGELFF	TGCGCCAGCAGCCAAGTTCCGGGACAGGGGGAAACCGGGGAGCTGTTTTTT
TRBV6-1	NA	NA	TRBJ1-5	CASSEWRGPPAQHF	TGTGCCAGCAGTGAATGGAGAGGGCCTCCCGCTCAGCATTTT
TRBV7-9	NA	NA	TRBJ2-5	CASSSASRVEETQYF	TGTGCCAGCAGCTCCGCCTCCCGGGTTGAGGAGACCCAGTACTTC
TRBV9	NA	NA	TRBJ1-6	CASSPQTGSGYNSPLHF	TGTGCCAGCAGCCCCCAAACAGGGTCCGGGTATAATTCACCCCTCCACTTT
TRBV7-2	TRBD2	few	TRBJ2-3	CASSLQSGRTDTQYF	TGTGCCAGCAGCCTACAAAGCGGGAGGACAGATACGCAGTATTTT
TRBV9	NA	few	TRBJ1-1	CASSVNGITEAFF	TGTGCCAGCAGCGTAAACGGTATCACTGAAGCTTTCTTT
TRBV5-8	NA	NA	TRBJ1-3	CASSLWGDTIYF	TGTGCCAGCAGCTTGTGGGGGGACACCATATATTTT
TRBV10-2	TRBD1	NA	TRBJ1-3	CASSDRGFSGNTIYF	TGCGCCAGCAGCGACAGGGGTTTCTCTGGAAACACCATATATTTT
TRBV6-5	TRBD1	NA	TRBJ1-1	CASRPGTGNTEAFF	TGTGCCAGCAGACCCGGGACAGGGAACACTGAAGCTTTCTTT
TRBV29-1	NA	NA	TRBJ2-1	CSVLGRALENEQFF	TGCAGCGTTCTCGGCAGGGCTCTGGAAAATGAGCAGTTCTTC
TRBV10-3	NA	once	TRBJ2-2	CAISDRADTGELFF	TGTGCCATCAGTGACAGGGCCGACACCGGGGAGCTGTTTTTT
TRBV6-4	TRBD2	once	TRBJ2-6	CASSDKALAGTSGANVLTF	TGTGCCAGCAGTGACAAAGCTCTAGCGGGAACCTCTGGGGCCAACGTCCTGACTTTC
TRBV6-5	NA	NA	TRBJ1-6	CASSYSRDLNNSPLHF	TGTGCCAGCAGTTACTCTCGGGATCTTAATAATTCACCCCTCCACTTT
TRBV2	NA	NA	TRBJ1-1	CASSWEGRTEAFF	TGTGCCAGCAGCTGGGAGGGAAGGACTGAAGCTTTCTTT
TRBV27	NA	NA	TRBJ1-1	CASSSLAAQGTEAFF	TGTGCCAGCAGTTCCTTAGCGGCTCAGGGCACTGAAGCTTTCTTT
TRBV11-2	TRBD2	NA	TRBJ2-7	CASSLGLAGDYEQYF	TGTGCCAGCAGCTTAGGCCTAGCGGGAGACTACGAGCAGTACTTC
TRBV6-5	TRBD1	NA	TRBJ1-1	CASRRTGAEAFF	TGTGCCAGCAGGAGGACAGGAGCTGAAGCTTTCTTT
TRBV29-1	TRBD1	NA	TRBJ2-2	CSVDNRGDTGELFF	TGCAGCGTTGATAACAGGGGGGACACCGGGGAGCTGTTTTTT
TRBV7-9	NA	NA	TRBJ2-5	CASSSLGGETQYF	TGTGCCAGCAGCTCGCTTGGAGGAGAGACCCAGTACTTC
TRBV10-3	NA	once	TRBJ1-5	CAISESEVRNQPQHF	TGTGCCATCAGTGAGTCGGAGGTACGCAATCAGCCCCAGCATTTT
TRBV30	NA	NA	TRBJ1-4	CAWSLTGLNEKLFF	TGTGCCTGGAGTCTAACAGGCTTAAATGAAAAACTGTTTTTT
TRBV24-1	TRBD1	NA	TRBJ2-3	CATSGLTGQGKDTQYF	TGTGCCACCAGTGGGTTAACAGGACAGGGAAAAGATACGCAGTATTTT
TRBV28	NA	NA	TRBJ2-1	CASSQADNEQFF	TGTGCCAGCAGCCAAGCCGACAATGAGCAGTTCTTC
TRBV4-1	NA	NA	TRBJ1-3	CASSQAKGLNRVDGNTIYF	TGCGCCAGCAGCCAAGCTAAAGGTCTTAACAGGGTGGATGGAAACACCATATATTTT
TRBV7-6	NA	NA	TRBJ2-2	CASSSRRGREEELFF	TGTGCCAGCAGTTCCCGGAGAGGGCGCGAGGAGGAGCTGTTTTTT